Below, 31 T cell receptor beta chains from the same sample are listed, as sequenced in a study of blood T cell repertoires in COVID-19. Here immunoSEQ multiplex PCR was the method, and the copy in TCRdb shows in-frame clones only, minus some. The data contain 230,000 or so clones, about 85% of them singletons. Material: PBMCs or T cells enriched from blood (not recorded which). The origin of the receptors is a young woman who had recovered from COVID-19.

The CDR3 loop is CASSLDTINEQFF. The CDR3 region has the DNA TGTGCCAGCAGCCTGGACACGATCAATGAGCAGTTCTTC. The genes are TRBV7-3 and TRBJ2-1, with a weak D call TRBD1 (5 bases). Trimming stripped 5 bases from V and 6 bases from J, with 11 bases between. CDR1 SGHTA and CDR2 FQGTGA come from the germline V gene. This CDR3 region has 13 residues.

The chain recombines TRBV4-1 with TRBJ1-2; TRBD1 agrees at 8 bases. The CDR3 totals 13 residues. The trim removed 6 bases at V and 3 bases at J, leaving 3 bases unmatched. Germline CDR1 is MGHRA and CDR2 is YSYEKL. CDR3 loop: CASSDRGDYGYTF. In DNA form, the CDR3 reads TGCGCCAGCAGTGACAGGGGAGACTATGGCTACACCTTC.

The chain couples TRBV5-1 to TRBJ1-4; a possible D gene is TRBD1 (6 bases). V was pared by 1 base and J by 3 bases, with 16 bases between. The germline V gene has CDR1 SGHRS and CDR2 YFSETQ. The length of the CDR3 is 17 residues. The CDR3 region has the DNA TGCGCCAGCAGCTTGACGGCAGGGGTCTTCCCTAATGAAAAACTGTTTTTT. Protein sequence: CASSLTAGVFPNEKLFF.

Here the CDR3 DNA reads TGTGCCAGCAGCGTAAAGGACAGGGAGGGAGAGACCCAGTACTTC. This encodes CASSVKDREGETQYF. J is TRBJ2-5 and V is TRBV9; possibly TRBD1 for D (8 bases). V lost 1 base and J lost 4, with 14 bases in between. The CDR3 is made up of 15 amino acids. Germline CDR1 and CDR2: SGDLS and YYNGEE.

This clone has only one observation. The CDR3 bases are TGTGCCAGCAGCCCCTCGAAGGGGGCGAGCTACAATGAGCAGTTCTTC. It is translated as CASSPSKGASYNEQFF. The chain uses TRBV7-2 and TRBJ2-1, with 7 positions matching TRBD1. Germline V gene data show CDR1 as SGHTA and CDR2 as FQGNSA. Trimming at V came to 5 bases and at J to 3 bases, leaving 10 bases not matched to a gene. This CDR3 has 16 residues.

This chain connects TRBV18 to TRBJ2-7; TRBD1 aligns across 7 bases. This CDR3 is built from 14 residues. Germline V gene sequence: CDR1 KGHSH, CDR2 LQKENI. Germline trimming cut 2 bases from V and 3 bases from J; bases unmatched to any gene: 4. The chain's CDR3 is CASSPGTESYEQYF. CDR3 in DNA: TGTGCCAGCTCACCAGGGACAGAAAGCTACGAGCAGTACTTC.

J is TRBJ1-2 and V is TRBV2; 8 bases are shared with TRBD1. Germline CDR1 and CDR2: SNHLY and FYNNEI. V was clipped by 2 bases and J by 5 bases; unmatched bases: 1. The CDR3 is 13 residues long. The CDR3 here is CASSEQGAYGYTF. CDR3 DNA: TGTGCCAGCAGTGAACAGGGGGCGTATGGCTACACCTTC.

The J gene is TRBJ2-2, the V gene TRBV9, with 9 nucleotides matching TRBD2. CDR1 is SGDLS, CDR2 YYNGEE, per germline. Trimming took 0 bases from V and 4 from J; bases not matched to a gene: 1. The CDR3 sequence is 15 residues long. CDR3 nucleotides: TGTGCCAGCAGCGTAGTGACTAGCGGCACCGGGGAGCTGTTTTTT. As protein: CASSVVTSGTGELFF.

This sequence joins TRBV19 and TRBJ2-1; tentative D call: TRBD1 (5 bases). Deletions cut 7 bases from V and 10 bases from J, with 11 bases between. The germline CDR1 and CDR2 sequences are LNHDA and SQIVND (reference sequence). The CDR3 consists of 11 residues. Here the CDR3 reads CASTWGREQFF. The CDR3 bases are TGTGCCAGTACATGGGGCCGGGAGCAGTTCTTC.

This chain uses TRBV6-5 with TRBJ2-4; D is possibly TRBD1 (5 bases). Germline V gene sequence: CDR1 MNHEY, CDR2 SVGAGI. The CDR3 runs to 13 residues. V was clipped by 6 bases and J by 6 bases, with 12 bases between them. The CDR3 here is CASRPTGVNIQYF. Written as DNA, the CDR3 is TGTGCCAGCAGACCCACAGGAGTAAACATTCAGTACTTC.

The chain uses TRBV19 and TRBJ1-4; D is unresolved. Germline lookup yields CDR1 LNHDA and CDR2 SQIVND (reference sequence). V gave up 8 bases and J gave up 7 bases, with 11 bases separating them. This CDR3 has 12 residues. CDR3 in amino acids: CASGASVEKLFF. CDR3 in DNA: TGTGCCAGTGGTGCCTCGGTTGAAAAACTGTTTTTT.

For the CDR3, the DNA is TGTGCCAGCAGCCCTAGGGACAATAATGAAAAACTGTTTTTT. Encoded protein: CASSPRDNNEKLFF. V and J are TRBV28 and TRBJ1-4; the D gene is possibly TRBD1 (6 bases). Per the germline V gene, CDR1 is MDHEN and CDR2 is SYDVKM. This CDR3 is built from 14 residues. Trimming took 6 bases from V and 4 from J, leaving 12 bases between them. The entire variable domain, with the rest obtained from reference TRBV28 and TRBJ1-4, is as follows: DVKVTQSSRYLVKRTGEKVFLECVQDMDHENMFWYRQDPGLGLRLIYFSYDVKMKEKGDIPEGYSVSREKKERFSLILESASTNQTSMYLCASSPRDNNEKLFFGSGTQLSVL.

This chain uses TRBV7-8 with TRBJ1-2; 7 nucleotides agree with TRBD1. This CDR3 contains 13 residues. Germline values: CDR1 SGHVS, CDR2 FQNEAQ. With V trimmed by 5 bases and J by 6 bases, 6 bases remained unmatched. CDR3 DNA sequence: TGTGCCAGCAGCCACCCAGGGGGAGATGGCTACACCTTC. This translates into CASSHPGGDGYTF. Complete variable domain (other parts from reference TRBV7-8 and TRBJ1-2): GAGVSQSPRYKVAKRGQDVALRCDPISGHVSLFWYQQALGQGPEFLTYFQNEAQLDKSGLPSDRFFAERPEGSVSTLKIQRTQQEDSAVYLCASSHPGGDGYTFGSGTRLTVV.

The table lists this clone with a few counts. The chain is built from TRBV6-4 and TRBJ2-1; 10 positions match TRBD2. The V segment lost 3 bases and the J segment 7 bases; nucleotides outside the gene matches: 3. The germline gives CDR1 MRHNA, CDR2 SNTAGT. The CDR3 loop spans 14 amino acids. The CDR3 nucleotides are TGTGCCAGCAGTGAAGGGACTAGCGCAAATGAGCAGTTCTTC. Residues: CASSEGTSANEQFF.

The chain combines TRBV5-1 with TRBJ2-3, with D perhaps matching TRBD2 (6 bases). The V end was cut by 0 bases, the J end by 1 base, with 9 bases between. Germline loops: CDR1 SGHRS, CDR2 YFSETQ. This CDR3 is 15 amino acids long. CDR3 sequence: CASSLVSGRTDTQYF. The CDR3, as DNA: TGCGCCAGCAGCTTGGTCAGCGGGCGCACAGATACGCAGTATTTT.

J is TRBJ2-1 and V is TRBV11-2; TRBD1 agrees at 10 bases. The CDR3 runs 16 residues. Trimming removed 5 bases from V and 5 bases from J; junction bases left unmatched: 9. Germline CDR1 SGHAT, CDR2 FQNNGV. CDR3 DNA sequence: TGTGCCAGCAGCGGACTGGACAGGGGGATTCACAATGAGCAGTTCTTC. This translates into CASSGLDRGIHNEQFF.

V usage is TRBV4-1 and J usage is TRBJ1-1, with D unresolved. V lost 1 base and J lost 0, with 9 bases in between. This CDR3 region has 15 residues. Per the germline V gene, CDR1 is MGHRA and CDR2 is YSYEKL. The CDR3 is CASSQVGAMNTEAFF. DNA of the CDR3: TGCGCCAGCAGCCAAGTTGGTGCGATGAACACTGAAGCTTTCTTT.

This clone was seen once. The V and J genes are TRBV24-1 and TRBJ2-5; 7 positions agree with TRBD2. Germline V CDR1 and CDR2: KGHDR, SFDVKD. The CDR3 totals 15 residues. The junction had 7 bases not matched to a gene; V was cut back by 3 bases and J by 4 bases. This chain's CDR3 is CATSDTRTSGETQYF. The CDR3 region has the DNA TGTGCCACCAGTGATACTAGGACTAGTGGAGAGACCCAGTACTTC.

This clone came up once. The J gene is TRBJ1-6, the V gene TRBV25-1, with unresolved D. V lost 1 base to trimming and J lost 7 bases, with 14 bases between them. The CDR3 has 16 residues. CDR1 is MGHDK, CDR2 SYGVNS, per germline. The CDR3 region is CASSEWNGERNSPLHF. CDR3 sequence (DNA): TGTGCCAGCAGTGAATGGAACGGGGAGAGAAATTCACCCCTCCACTTT.

The rearrangement uses TRBV11-1 and TRBJ1-1; TRBD1 matches at 8 bases. The CDR3 length is 14 residues. The J segment lost 4 bases and the V segment lost 5 bases, leaving 6 bases of the junction unmatched. The germline V gene encodes CDR1 SGHAT and CDR2 FQDESV (reference sequence). CDR3: CASSLQGARTEAFF. CDR3 coding DNA: TGTGCCAGCAGCCTCCAGGGGGCGCGCACTGAAGCTTTCTTT.

V usage is TRBV27 and J usage is TRBJ2-7; TRBD2 aligns across 7 bases. Germline CDR1 reads MNHEY; CDR2 reads SMNVEV (reference sequence). Trimming took 3 bases from V and 4 from J; bases not matched to a gene: 9. There are 15 residues in the CDR3. The CDR3 protein is CASSFRRGSLYEQYF. CDR3 coding DNA: TGTGCCAGCAGTTTTAGGCGGGGGTCCTTATACGAGCAGTACTTC.

This rearrangement joins TRBV30 to TRBJ1-1; the match to TRBD1 covers 9 bases. The V segment lost 4 bases and the J segment 1 base; nucleotides outside the gene matches: 7. CDR1 and CDR2 (germline): GTSNPN, SVGIG (reference sequence). The CDR3 covers 15 residues. CDR3 bases: TGTGCCTGGATTCGGGGGACAGGGAGGAACACTGAAGCTTTCTTT. The encoded protein is CAWIRGTGRNTEAFF.

This sequence joins TRBV4-3 and TRBJ1-2; tentative D call: TRBD1 (5 bases). Germline assignment: CDR1 LGHNA and CDR2 YSLEER. The CDR3 length is 14 residues. V shed 0 bases and J shed 6 bases, with 11 bases lying between them. Here the CDR3 DNA reads TGCGCCAGCAGCCAAGATCGGGGGGAAGATGGCTACACCTTC. Translation: CASSQDRGEDGYTF.

This chain uses TRBV7-2 with TRBJ1-1; D perhaps matches TRBD1 (5 bases). Between the trimmed V and J ends, which lost 1 base and 8 bases, there was a span of 11 bases. Germline CDR1 is SGHTA and CDR2 is FQGNSA. CDR3 size: 13 residues. CDR3 in DNA: TGTGCCAGCAGCTTAGAGTTCGGGGGAGAAGCTTTCTTT. This codes for CASSLEFGGEAFF.

The CDR3 spells CASSQGLAGGQETQYF. The DNA for the CDR3 is TGTGCCAGCAGCCAGGGACTAGCGGGGGGGCAAGAGACCCAGTACTTC. This chain connects TRBV3-1 (or the pseudogene TRBV3-2) to TRBJ2-5, with TRBD2 matching over 16 bases. CDR1 and CDR2 from the germline V gene are LGHDT and YNNKEL (reference sequence). After removal of 3 bases from V and 2 bases from J, the junction contained 0 bases not matched to a gene. The CDR3 contains 16 residues.

The chain carries TRBV6-5 and TRBJ1-2; weak D call: TRBD1 (5 bases). Germline V lookup: CDR1 MNHEY, CDR2 SVGAGI. Between the trimmed V and J ends, which lost 2 bases and 8 bases, there was a span of 12 bases. The CDR3 loop spans 13 amino acids. The CDR3 loop is CASSYGEGLGYTF. The CDR3 coding sequence is TGTGCCAGCAGTTACGGGGAGGGACTAGGCTACACCTTC.

The chain is built from TRBV10-3 and TRBJ1-1; D remains ambiguous. Between the trimmed V and J ends, which lost 7 bases and 1 base, there was a span of 13 bases. Looked up from germline, CDR1 is ENHRY and CDR2 is SYGVKD. This CDR3 is 14 amino acids long. CDR3 in amino acids: CAIMSSGRNTEAFF. The CDR3 DNA follows: TGTGCCATCATGTCTTCGGGGAGGAACACTGAAGCTTTCTTT.

The chain uses TRBV6-5 and TRBJ2-1; D possibly corresponds to TRBD1 (5 bases). The CDR3 totals 13 residues. Germline CDR1 is MNHEY and CDR2 is SVGAGI. V was pared by 6 bases and J by 6 bases, with 12 bases between. CDR3 in amino acids: CASSYAGINEQFF. DNA for the CDR3: TGTGCCAGCAGCTACGCAGGGATCAATGAGCAGTTCTTC.

The DNA for the CDR3 is TGTGCCAGCAGCTTAGCAAGGACAGCCGATGGCTACACCTTC. Its translation: CASSLARTADGYTF. The chain has TRBV7-2 and TRBJ1-2; the D gene is possibly TRBD1 (6 bases). Per the germline V gene, CDR1 is SGHTA and CDR2 is FQGNSA. V was trimmed by 0 bases and J by 6 bases, leaving 11 bases between them. The CDR3 length is 14 residues. Full variable domain (missing parts from reference TRBV7-2 and TRBJ1-2): GAGVSQSPSNKVTEKGKDVELRCDPISGHTALYWYRQSLGQGLEFLIYFQGNSAPDKSGLPSDRFSAERTGGSVSTLTIQRTQQEDSAVYLCASSLARTADGYTFGSGTRLTVV.

In DNA, the CDR3 is TGCGCCAGCAGCCAAGATCCTCTCGCGGGGGCGGCCAAAAACATTCAGTACTTC. The encoded protein is CASSQDPLAGAAKNIQYF. The V call is TRBV4-3, the J call TRBJ2-4; weak D call: TRBD2 (7 bases). The CDR3 consists of 18 residues. Germline loops: CDR1 LGHNA, CDR2 YSLEER. With 0 bases removed from V and 1 base from J, the gap between germline ends came to 16 bases.

The CDR3 here is CASSMYLSGDTDTQYF. DNA of the CDR3: TGTGCCAGCAGCATGTACCTTAGCGGGGACACAGATACGCAGTATTTT. The chain links TRBV7-9 to TRBJ2-3; 8 bases agree with TRBD2. Germline assignment: CDR1 SEHNR and CDR2 FQNEAQ (reference sequence). This CDR3 is 16 amino acids long. Unmatched junction bases numbered 9, after V lost 5 bases and J lost 2 bases.